This T cell receptor beta chain was retrieved from a study of blood T cell repertoires in COVID-19. Original analysis: Reference gene primer amplification yielded estimated nucleated cell counts. The data were produced by immunoSEQ multiplex PCR, yet TCRdb's version contains in-frame clones alone and is incomplete. The D gene and trimming were derived from the DNA, and the V and J assignments and clone size from that table. The top ten hold less than 4.5% of the sample, which has some 330,000 clones, just over 85% seen once. Study members were between roughly 18 and 100 years old and lived in 24 US regions. Two consecutive negative NP/OP PCR tests, clearance, or resolved symptoms defined Cohort 3 recovery. This CDR3 spans 14 amino acids. In germline, CDR1 is SGHTA, CDR2 FQGNSA. J lost 2 bases, V lost 5 bases, and 3 bases had no gene match.

Sequencing was done on a sample of PBMCs or T cells enriched from blood (not recorded which). V and J are TRBV7-2 and TRBJ2-7; 10 nucleotides line up with TRBD2. This TCR derives from a man between 25 and 39 years old who had recovered from COVID-19. This CDR3 reads CASSKGTSAYEQYF. The CDR3 region has the DNA TGTGCCAGCAGCAAAGGGACTAGCGCCTACGAGCAGTACTTC.